The T cell receptor (beta chain) under discussion was sequenced for a study of blood T cell repertoires in COVID-19. Study-wide background: Collection of acute and convalescent COVID-19 samples took place in the United States, Italy and Spain. PBMCs, B-cell-depleted T cells, or T cells provided the cDNA or gDNA that made up the material.

Germline-derived CDR1 and CDR2 are SNHLY and FYNNEI. Trimming cost V 9 bases and J 4 bases, with 9 bases left between them. This CDR3 is built from 11 residues. Sequencing was performed with immunoSEQ multiplex PCR; in TCRdb, only in-frame clones are kept and a portion is missing. The data hold a few hundred thousand clones, with around 78% observed a single time. This TCR was sampled from a man aged 55-75 years who had recovered from COVID-19. Material: peripheral blood. The V call is TRBV2, the J call TRBJ1-2; D is unresolved. The DNA of the CDR3 is TGTGCCAGTAGCGGACGCTATGGCTACACCTTC. Its translation: CASSGRYGYTF. Looking up the rest from reference TRBV2 and TRBJ1-2 gives the full variable domain: EPEVTQTPSHQVTQMGQEVILRCVPISNHLYFYWYRQILGQKVEFLVSFYNNEISEKSEIFDDQFSVERPDGSNFTLKIRSTKLEDSAMYFCASSGRYGYTFGSGTRLTVV.